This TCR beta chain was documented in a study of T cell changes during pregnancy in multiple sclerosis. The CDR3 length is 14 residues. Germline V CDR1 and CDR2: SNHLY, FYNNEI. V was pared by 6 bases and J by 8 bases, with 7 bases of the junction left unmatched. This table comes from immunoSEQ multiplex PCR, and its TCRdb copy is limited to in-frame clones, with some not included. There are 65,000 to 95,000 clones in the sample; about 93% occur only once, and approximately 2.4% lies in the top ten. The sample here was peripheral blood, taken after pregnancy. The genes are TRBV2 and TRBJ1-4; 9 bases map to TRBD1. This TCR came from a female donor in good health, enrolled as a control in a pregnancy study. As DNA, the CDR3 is TGTGCCAGCAGGACGGGGACAGGGAACGAAAAACTGTTTTTT. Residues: CASRTGTGNEKLFF.